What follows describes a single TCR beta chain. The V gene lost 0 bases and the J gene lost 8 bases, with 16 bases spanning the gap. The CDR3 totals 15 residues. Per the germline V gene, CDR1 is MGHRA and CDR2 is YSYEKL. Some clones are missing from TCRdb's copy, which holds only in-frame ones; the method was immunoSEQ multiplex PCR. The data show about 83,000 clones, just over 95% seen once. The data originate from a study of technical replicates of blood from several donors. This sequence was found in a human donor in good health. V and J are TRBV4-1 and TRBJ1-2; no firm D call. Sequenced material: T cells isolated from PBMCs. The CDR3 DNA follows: TGCGCCAGCAGCCAAGATAGGTTTAACCTAGGAGGCTACACCTTC. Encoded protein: CASSQDRFNLGGYTF.